Described below is a single T cell receptor (beta chain) sequence and its context. Its specific antigen is unknown. One base away there is no much larger clone; base qualities are not given. Using the deep immunoSEQ assay, multiplex PCR amplified TCR CDR3 regions from genomic DNA. Genomic DNA extracted from each cell subset was distributed evenly over all wells of several immunoSEQ 96-well plates, and each plate served as one replicate. For sorted subsets, about 220 ng of genomic DNA, equivalent to tens of thousands of T cell genomes, went into each replicate PCR. Purified libraries were quantified with a Qubit 3.0 fluorometer, sized on a Bioanalyzer 2100, and re-quantified with the KAPA Library Quantification kit. Every immunoSEQ 96-well plate was sequenced on a dedicated single-read 150-cycle Illumina NextSeq 550 flow cell. As for how the authors treated the data: Because the immunoSEQ output included only junctional sequences and no quality scores, the filtering could not be the same as the filtering used for full-length reads. To assign V/J genes and CDR3, sequences were annotated against IMGT germline references using PyIR, a Python wrapper for IgBLAST v1.9. Reads were removed for weak V/J assignments (E-value above 1e-6), missing CDR3, stop codons, out-of-frame junctions, or ambiguous translated residues. A V3J clonotype was defined by an identical inferred V gene, J gene, and CDR3 amino acid sequence. Percentage overlap between repertoires was computed as shared unique clonotypes divided by the size of the smaller repertoire. RTK rarefaction, the Chao1 estimator, and Recon v2.1 estimates of unobserved clonotypes were used to assess repertoire richness. For all TCRbeta clonotypes obtained by the gDNA method from several donors, generation probabilities were computed with OLGA. TCRdb carries this immuneACCESS record with in-frame sequences only. Its versions omit some clonotypes, under half of them owing to an unresolved V gene in the studies checked, with the rest unexplained. V and J calls plus clone size are reproduced from that table; the DNA served to infer D and trimming. In all, the sample holds over 850,000 clones, and more than 75% of those were seen once. 0.5% to 0.6% of the sample is taken by the ten largest.

The sample belongs to a study of shared clonotypes between healthy human individuals (dated by TCRdb to 2018 to 2021). Notes on the research overall: A couple of women and three men aged 18 to 49 years were included in the cohort. To estimate repertoire size and how much clonotypes are shared between individuals, the study performed deep sequencing of blood TCR repertoires from 4 to 6 healthy adults. For each donor, CD4 naive and CD4 memory were each run on three plates, CD8 naive on two plates, and CD8 memory on one plate. To increase sequencing depth and limit assay-specific biases, TCR repertoire library preparation and sequencing were carried out by different laboratories using diverse techniques. Leukapheresis yielded between about 0.9 and 8.9 billion PBMCs per donor.

There are 15 amino acids in the CDR3, from cysteine to phenylalanine inclusive. Only the CDR3 region is kept as DNA, spanning 45 bases read in frame from base 1. The donors were healthy, HIV-negative adults with no recently reported acute infections or vaccinations. Every donor was a Caucasian adult residing in Nashville, Tennessee, USA. CD4+ T cells were enriched by magnetic negative selection, after which naive cells were positively selected on CD45RA and the negative fraction was taken as the memory subset. Blood was obtained by leukapheresis, after which PBMCs were separated by Ficoll-Histopaque density gradient centrifugation and cryopreserved in liquid nitrogen vapor phase. Analytical flow cytometry was used to check the purity and quantity of each magnetically sorted T cell population. Genomic DNA was isolated from every sorted fraction and measured by UV absorbance on a Nanodrop 2000c. The paper's findings and limits, for the study overall: Even with the large sequencing depth, rarefaction of the sorted-subset datasets indicated that sequencing was incomplete. Across several donors, approximately 5% of naive CD4, approximately 4% of naive CD8, 2.3% of memory CD4, and about 0.44% of memory CD8 clonotypes were shared. Pairwise subsampling indicated that sequencing depth was expected to affect the degree of clonotype sharing among donors. Naive subsets generally had larger estimated clonotype richness than memory subsets did. Sampling was limited to blood, and TCR repertoires in tissue likely differ from TCR repertoires in blood. Higher generation probabilities were observed for clonotypes shared by all four sorted-subset donors than for non-shared clonotypes. The genetic and exposure-history diversity represented was limited by the small number of donors.

The sequence came from a man between 18 and 29 years old in good health. Some clones in this sample may be carry-over from other donors' samples. The sequenced material came from memory CD4+ T cells from PBMCs. Per the publication, the cell subset or site label means: CD45RA-negative fraction. Rearrangement joined TRBV21-1 to TRBJ2-1. TRBV21-1 is assigned pseudogene status. The DNA sequence is TGTGCCAGCAGCAACCGGGACCCGGCGCGCAATGAGCAGTTCTTC. This yields the protein CASSNRDPARNEQFF.